This note documents a single T cell receptor (beta chain) sequence. Its antigen is not known. The sample comes from a study of neoadjuvant nivolumab and ipilimumab in lung cancer. Study-level results: Resected-tumor TCR richness correlated positively with pretherapy blood richness.

Clones were read by immunoSEQ multiplex PCR, and TCRdb kept only the in-frame ones, dropping some. The repertoire holds under 5,000 clones, with roughly 76% as singletons. The CDR3 totals 18 residues. Germline values: CDR1 SNHLY, CDR2 FYNNEI. Trimming stripped 4 bases from V and 2 bases from J, with 21 bases between. Sequenced here: normal lung tissue adjacent to the tumor, sampled after neoadjuvant nivolumab, alone or with ipilimumab, at or shortly before surgery. The sequence derives from an adult with non-small cell lung cancer. Some clones in this sample may be carry-over from other donors' samples. This chain links TRBV2 with TRBJ1-3; weak D call: TRBD1 (6 bases). The CDR3 region is CASSGGAAPASAGNTIYF. The CDR3 coding sequence is TGTGCCAGCAGTGGGGGGGCTGCGCCGGCTAGTGCTGGAAACACCATATATTTT.